The 4 T cell receptor beta chains below come from one sample, sequenced in a study of cytomegalovirus exposure and HLA in healthy donors. Clones were read by immunoSEQ multiplex PCR, and TCRdb kept only the in-frame ones, dropping some. The sample records some 210,000 clones, roughly 91% being singletons. Sequenced material: PBMCs. The source is a woman between 18 and 30 years old in good health and CMV-seropositive.

This clone showed up just once. This rearrangement joins TRBV29-1 to TRBJ1-1; maybe TRBD1 (6 bases). Trimming cost V 3 bases and J 2 bases, with 13 bases left between them. This CDR3 spans 14 amino acids. Germline V gene lookup returns CDR1 SQVTM and CDR2 ANQGSEA. The CDR3 coding sequence is TGCAGCGTTGATGAGGACAGTATTAACACTGAAGCTTTCTTT. Its translation is CSVDEDSINTEAFF. The full variable domain, completed using reference TRBV29-1 and TRBJ1-1, is SAVISQKPSRDICQRGTSLTIQCQVDSQVTMMFWYRQQPGQSLTLIATANQGSEATYESGFVIDKFPISRPNLTFSTLTVSNMSPEDSSIYLCSVDEDSINTEAFFGQGTRLTVV.

This clone was found once. The rearrangement links TRBV27 to TRBJ2-5, with 9 bases lining up with TRBD1. Looked up from germline, CDR1 is MNHEY and CDR2 is SMNVEV (reference sequence). Trimming removed 8 bases from V and 5 bases from J; junction bases left unmatched: 9. The CDR3 has 14 residues. The DNA for the CDR3 is TGTGCCAGCCGCCAACAGGGGGCCAGGGAGACCCAGTACTTC. It is translated as CASRQQGARETQYF.

This clone was seen only a few times. The chain recombines TRBV6-6 with TRBJ2-5; tentatively, D is TRBD2 (5 bases). Deletions cut 7 bases from V and 4 bases from J, with 13 bases between. Germline CDR1 reads MNHNY; CDR2 reads SVGAGI (reference sequence). CDR3 size: 13 residues. The CDR3 sequence is CASNYAGRETQYF. DNA for the CDR3: TGTGCCAGCAACTACGCGGGCAGAGAGACCCAGTACTTC.

A note on this clone: At the DNA level, this CDR3 is encoded by other sequences in the same sample as well. CDR3 DNA sequence: TGTGCCAGTAGTATAACTAGCGGATCCTACGAGCAGTACTTC. Protein: CASSITSGSYEQYF. The gene calls are TRBV19 and TRBJ2-7, with TRBD2 matching over 8 bases. The V gene's germline CDR1 is LNHDA and CDR2 SQIVND (reference sequence). The V gene end was trimmed by 2 bases and the J gene end by 1 base; junction bases not matched to a gene: 1. This CDR3 spans 14 amino acids.